This T cell receptor (beta chain) was documented in a study of OX40 agonist ivuxolimab in advanced cancers. TCRdb keeps only in-frame clones here, not all; method: immunoSEQ multiplex PCR. Of about 36,000 clones listed, 88% are singletons. Trimming took 6 bases from V and 1 from J, leaving 9 bases between them. Per the germline V gene, CDR1 is MNHNY and CDR2 is SVGAGI (reference sequence). The CDR3 has 13 amino acids. Whole-study results and caveats: There were, on average, more expanded clones in CD8+ T cells than in CD4+.

About this clone itself: Its specificity is not known.

This TCR came from an adult with an advanced solid tumor such as melanoma, head and neck, liver or kidney cancer. V usage is TRBV6-6 and J usage is TRBJ1-1; D gene ambiguous. The input for sequencing was CD4+ or CD8+ T cells sorted from blood, taken in a trial of the OX40 agonist ivuxolimab. CDR3 coding DNA: TGTGCCAGCAGACTTGGGCAGAACACTGAAGCTTTCTTT. The encoded protein is CASRLGQNTEAFF.